This TCR beta chain emerged from a study of vaccination and CD4 T cells after COVID-19. This clonotype was seen only once. The antigen is unknown. An Oncomine TCR Beta short-read assay was used to sequence the DNA from cultured CD4+ T cells. Via MiXCR, TCRdb re-called the PCR reads, giving one row per CDR3 protein. The table has 13,000 or so distinct CDR3 sequences, around 44% seen once. CDR1 and CDR2 from the germline V gene are MNHEY and SMNVEV (reference sequence). CDR3 length: 14 residues. With 6 bases removed from V and 0 bases from J, the gap between germline ends came to 10 bases. Described treatment: roughly 11-day PBMC culture with coronavirus spike peptide pools or control peptides (ViraFEST assay). T cells were expanded with peptide pools, and expanded clonotypes were identified by TCR sequencing.

V gene TRBV27 combines with J gene TRBJ2-3; D call uncertain. The clonotype was recovered from a human donor who had recovered from COVID-19. The sample consisted of CD4+ T cells from blood, cultured in vitro. The CDR3 protein is CASRRKSSTDTQYF. The CDR3 nucleotides read TGTGCCAGCAGGAGGAAATCTAGCACAGATACGCAGTATTTT.